Detailed here is one T cell receptor (beta chain). The CDR3 length is 17 residues. With 0 bases removed from V and 0 bases from J, the gap between germline ends came to 15 bases. The V gene's germline CDR1 is SGDLS and CDR2 YYNGEE. This sample was taken from a study of blood T cell repertoires in COVID-19. This table comes from immunoSEQ multiplex PCR, and its TCRdb copy is limited to in-frame clones, with some not included. The sample consists of 15,000 or so clones, more than 75% of them appearing once. V is TRBV9 and J is TRBJ1-1, with D tentatively TRBD1 (6 bases). This TCR came from a human donor in a cohort sampled during active COVID-19. What was sequenced was peripheral blood. The CDR3 nucleotides are TGTGCCAGCAGCGTAGACCCCAAGACAGGAATGAACACTGAAGCTTTCTTT. Protein sequence: CASSVDPKTGMNTEAFF.